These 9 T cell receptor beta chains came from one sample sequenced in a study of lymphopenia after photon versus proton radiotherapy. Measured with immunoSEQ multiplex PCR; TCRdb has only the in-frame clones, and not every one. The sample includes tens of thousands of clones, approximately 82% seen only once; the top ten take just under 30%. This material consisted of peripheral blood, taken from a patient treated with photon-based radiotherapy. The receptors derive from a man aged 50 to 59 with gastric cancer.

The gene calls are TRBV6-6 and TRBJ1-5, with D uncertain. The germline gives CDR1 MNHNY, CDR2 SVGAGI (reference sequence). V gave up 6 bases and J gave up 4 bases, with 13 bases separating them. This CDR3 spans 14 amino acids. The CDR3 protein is CASRFYSQNQPQHF. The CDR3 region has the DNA TGTGCCAGCAGATTTTATAGCCAAAATCAGCCCCAGCATTTT.

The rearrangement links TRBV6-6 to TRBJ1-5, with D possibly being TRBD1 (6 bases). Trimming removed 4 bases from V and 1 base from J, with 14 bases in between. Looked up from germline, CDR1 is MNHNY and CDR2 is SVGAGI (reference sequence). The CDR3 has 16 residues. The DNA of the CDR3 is TGTGCCAGCAGTTCCGACAGGCTTCCCAGCAATCAGCCCCAGCATTTT. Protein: CASSSDRLPSNQPQHF.

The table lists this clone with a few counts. CDR3 nucleotides: TGTGCCAGCAGCCCGCAAAGGGGACGGAGGGAGAATCAGCCCCAGCATTTT. It is translated as CASSPQRGRRENQPQHF. V usage is TRBV4-2 and J usage is TRBJ1-5, with D tentatively TRBD1 (5 bases). The CDR3 has 17 residues. V shed 4 bases and J shed 4 bases, with 20 bases lying between them. The germline gives CDR1 LGHNA, CDR2 YNFKEQ.

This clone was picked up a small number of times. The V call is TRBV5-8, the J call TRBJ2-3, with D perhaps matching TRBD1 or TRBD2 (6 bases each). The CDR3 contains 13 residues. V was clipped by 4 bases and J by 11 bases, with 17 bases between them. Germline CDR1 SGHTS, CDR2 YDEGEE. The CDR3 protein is CASSPRGEPRQYF. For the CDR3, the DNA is TGTGCCAGCAGCCCAAGGGGGGAACCACGGCAGTATTTT.

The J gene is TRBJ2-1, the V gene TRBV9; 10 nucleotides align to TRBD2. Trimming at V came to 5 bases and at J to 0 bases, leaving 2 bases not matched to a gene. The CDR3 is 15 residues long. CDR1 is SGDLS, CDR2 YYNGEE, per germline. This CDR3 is CASSPSGSSYNEQFF. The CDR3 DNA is TGTGCCAGCAGTCCTAGCGGGAGCTCCTACAATGAGCAGTTCTTC.

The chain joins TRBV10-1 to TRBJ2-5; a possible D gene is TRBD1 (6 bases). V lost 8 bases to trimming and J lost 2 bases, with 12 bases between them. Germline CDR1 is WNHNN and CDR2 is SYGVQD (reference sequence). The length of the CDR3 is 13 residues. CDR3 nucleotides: TGCGCCAGCGGGGGCAGGAAACAAGAGACCCAGTACTTC. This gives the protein CASGGRKQETQYF.

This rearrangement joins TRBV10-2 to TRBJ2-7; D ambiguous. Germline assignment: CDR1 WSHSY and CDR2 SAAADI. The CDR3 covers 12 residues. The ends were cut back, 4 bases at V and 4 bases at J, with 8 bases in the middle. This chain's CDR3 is CASSGLGYEQYF. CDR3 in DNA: TGCGCCAGCAGTGGCTTAGGGTACGAGCAGTACTTC.

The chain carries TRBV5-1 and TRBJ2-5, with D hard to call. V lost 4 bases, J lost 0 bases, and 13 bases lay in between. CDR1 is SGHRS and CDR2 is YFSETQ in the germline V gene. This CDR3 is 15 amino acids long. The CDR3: CASSPRRYYQETQYF. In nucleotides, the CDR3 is TGCGCCAGCAGCCCCCGTCGTTATTACCAAGAGACCCAGTACTTC.

CDR3 DNA: TGTGCCAGCAGCTTCGGCGGGGGCGAGGTCCAGTACTTC. Its protein product is CASSFGGGEVQYF. J is TRBJ2-5 and V is TRBV11-1; a possible D gene is TRBD2 (7 bases). V was cut by 3 bases and J by 10 bases, with 15 bases left in between. The CDR3 sequence is 13 residues long. Germline V gene sequence: CDR1 SGHAT, CDR2 FQDESV (reference sequence).